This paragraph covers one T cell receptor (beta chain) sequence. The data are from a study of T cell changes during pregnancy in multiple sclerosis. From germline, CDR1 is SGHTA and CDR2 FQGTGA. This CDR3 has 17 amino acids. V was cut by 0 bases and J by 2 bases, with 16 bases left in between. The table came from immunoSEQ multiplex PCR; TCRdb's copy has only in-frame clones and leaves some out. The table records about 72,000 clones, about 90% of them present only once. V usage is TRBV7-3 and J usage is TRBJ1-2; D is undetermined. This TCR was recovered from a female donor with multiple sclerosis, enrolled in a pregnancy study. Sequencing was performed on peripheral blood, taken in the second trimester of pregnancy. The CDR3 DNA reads TGTGCCAGCAGCTTAACGACGACTCGGATTGGGAACTATGGCTACACCTTC. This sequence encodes CASSLTTTRIGNYGYTF.